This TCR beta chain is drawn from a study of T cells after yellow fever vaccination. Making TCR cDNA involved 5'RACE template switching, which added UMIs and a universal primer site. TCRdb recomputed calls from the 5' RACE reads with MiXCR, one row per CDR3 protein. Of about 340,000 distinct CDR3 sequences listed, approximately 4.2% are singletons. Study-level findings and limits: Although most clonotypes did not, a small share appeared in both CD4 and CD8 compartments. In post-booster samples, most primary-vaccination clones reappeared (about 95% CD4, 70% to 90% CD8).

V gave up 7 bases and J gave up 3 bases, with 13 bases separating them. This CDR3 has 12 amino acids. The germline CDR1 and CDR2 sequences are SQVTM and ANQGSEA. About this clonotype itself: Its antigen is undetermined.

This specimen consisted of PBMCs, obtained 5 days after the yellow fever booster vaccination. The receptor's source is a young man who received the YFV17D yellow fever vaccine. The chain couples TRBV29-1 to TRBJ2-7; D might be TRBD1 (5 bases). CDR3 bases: TGCAGCGCGCTTGAAGACAGCTACGAGCAGTACTTC. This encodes CSALEDSYEQYF.